The rows below give T cell receptor beta chains drawn from one sample of a study of breast tumors, draining lymph nodes, adjacent tissues. TCRdb recomputed calls from the multiplex PCR reads with MiXCR, one row per CDR3 protein. The sample shows around 230,000 distinct CDR3 sequences, 32% of them seen only once. The specimen was axillary lymph node tissue. The receptors were gathered from a female donor with breast cancer. Some clones in this sample may be carry-over from other donors' samples. Each CDR3 is given with its conserved first and last residue.

len,v_gene,CDR3aa
15,TRBV5-1,CASSPGRDYNYEQYF
12,TRBV15,CATSGAGYEQYF
15,TRBV24-1,CATSGGQYSNQPQHF
15,TRBV5-1,CASSLTSGNTGELFF
14,TRBV20-1,CSAKLMSSCNEQFF
17,TRBV20-1,CSARDDGTSVNNGELFF
13,TRBV20-1,CSARGGVLNEQFF
17,TRBV9,CASSVGSSGRVADTQYF
14,TRBV15,CATGPTGSSYEQYF
12,TRBV12-5,CASGFNLGEQFF